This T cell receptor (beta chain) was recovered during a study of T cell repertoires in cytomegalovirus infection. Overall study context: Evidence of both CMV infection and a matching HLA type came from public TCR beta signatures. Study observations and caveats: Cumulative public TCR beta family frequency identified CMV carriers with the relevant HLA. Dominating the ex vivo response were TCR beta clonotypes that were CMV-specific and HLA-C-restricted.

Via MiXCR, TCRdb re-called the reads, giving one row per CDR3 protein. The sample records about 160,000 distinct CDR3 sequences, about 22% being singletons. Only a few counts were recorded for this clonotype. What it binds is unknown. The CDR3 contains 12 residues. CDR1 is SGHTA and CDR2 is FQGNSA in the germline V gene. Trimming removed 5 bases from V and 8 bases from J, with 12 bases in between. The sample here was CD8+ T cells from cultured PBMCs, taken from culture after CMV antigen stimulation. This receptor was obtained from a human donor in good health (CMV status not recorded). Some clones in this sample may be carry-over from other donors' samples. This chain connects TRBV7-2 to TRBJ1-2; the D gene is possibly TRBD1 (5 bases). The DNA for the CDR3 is TGTGCCAGCAGCGCTCGGACAACGGGCTACACCTTC. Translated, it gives CASSARTTGYTF.